The 30 T cell receptor beta chains reported below all come from one sample, sequenced in a study of blood T cell repertoires in COVID-19. Sequencing used immunoSEQ multiplex PCR; TCRdb keeps in-frame clones, though not all of them. Of 240,000 or so clones listed, 75% to 90% are singletons. Sequenced input: PBMCs or T cells enriched from blood (not recorded which). The source of these receptors is a middle-aged man who had recovered from COVID-19.

The chain combines TRBV6-2 or TRBV6-3 with TRBJ1-5; no clear D gene. CDR3 length: 14 residues. V lost 0 bases to trimming and J lost 4 bases, with 7 bases between them. Germline loops: CDR1 MNHEY, CDR2 SVGEGT. DNA of the CDR3: TGTGCCAGCAGTTACTCGCAGAGGAATCAGCCCCAGCATTTT. This codes for CASSYSQRNQPQHF.

In its sample, this clone was seen a few times. J is TRBJ2-2 and V is TRBV10-1; D is perhaps TRBD1 (5 bases). Germline-derived CDR1 and CDR2 are WNHNN and SYGVQD (reference sequence). The V and J ends lost 3 bases and 2 bases respectively, with 10 bases between them. The CDR3 totals 15 residues. The CDR3 protein is CASSDRQFNTGELFF. The CDR3 bases are TGCGCCAGCAGTGATCGACAGTTTAACACCGGGGAGCTGTTTTTT.

This chain connects TRBV18 to TRBJ1-5, with a tentative D call TRBD1 (5 bases). The V and J ends lost 3 bases and 1 base respectively, with 16 bases between them. CDR3 length equals 17 residues. CDR1 KGHSH and CDR2 LQKENI come from the germline V gene. Here the CDR3 DNA reads TGTGCCAGCTCACCGGGGCGCGACAGTTGGAGCAATCAGCCCCAGCATTTT. The encoded protein is CASSPGRDSWSNQPQHF.

The V call is TRBV18, the J call TRBJ2-7; D is uncertain. The CDR3 extends over 11 amino acids. V lost 3 bases and J lost 4, with 4 bases in between. Germline V gives CDR1 KGHSH, CDR2 LQKENI. CDR3 sequence reads: CASSPQYEQYF. CDR3 DNA sequence: TGTGCCAGCTCACCTCAATACGAGCAGTACTTC.

V and J are TRBV30 and TRBJ1-2; TRBD1 matches 11 bases. CDR3 length equals 14 residues. The junction had 5 bases not matched to a gene; V was cut back by 0 bases and J by 8 bases. Looked up from germline, CDR1 is GTSNPN and CDR2 is SVGIG (reference sequence). Written as DNA, the CDR3 is TGTGCCTGGAGTGTATGGGACAGGGGGACGGGCTACACCTTC. This translates into CAWSVWDRGTGYTF. Using reference TRBV30 and TRBJ1-2 for the parts outside the CDR3, the full variable domain is SQTIHQWPATLVQPVGSPLSLECTVEGTSNPNLYWYRQAAGRGLQLLFYSVGIGQISSEVPQNLSASRPQDRQFILSSKKLLLSDSGFYLCAWSVWDRGTGYTFGSGTRLTVV.

This sequence joins TRBV7-3 and TRBJ1-6; TRBD1 aligns across 8 bases. The V gene's germline CDR1 is SGHTA and CDR2 FQGTGA. The CDR3 runs to 14 residues. V was pared by 5 bases and J by 10 bases, with 7 bases of the junction left unmatched. The CDR3 coding sequence is TGTGCCAGCAGCACAACAGGGGGAGAGTCACCCCTCCACTTT. Residues: CASSTTGGESPLHF.

The rearrangement uses TRBV28 and TRBJ2-7, with 9 nucleotides matching TRBD1. V shed 5 bases, J shed 4 bases, and the junction held 9 bases outside the gene matches. Germline V CDR1 and CDR2: MDHEN, SYDVKM. This CDR3 has 15 amino acids. The CDR3 is CASSSPGQGIYEQYF. For the CDR3, the DNA is TGTGCCAGCAGTAGCCCGGGACAGGGTATATACGAGCAGTACTTC.

The J gene is TRBJ2-7, the V gene TRBV30, with 12 bases fitting TRBD2. Per germline, CDR1 GTSNPN and CDR2 SVGIG (reference sequence). CDR3 length equals 14 residues. V lost 0 bases to trimming and J lost 3 bases; unmatched junction nucleotides: 0. CDR3 region: CAWSVLAGGYEQYF. The CDR3 DNA reads TGTGCCTGGAGTGTACTAGCGGGGGGCTACGAGCAGTACTTC.

This chain connects TRBV6-5 to TRBJ2-3; D is possibly TRBD2 (6 bases). The CDR3 loop spans 16 amino acids. V was trimmed by 3 bases and J by 0 bases, leaving 13 bases between them. In germline, CDR1 is MNHEY, CDR2 SVGAGI. CDR3 coding DNA: TGTGCCAGCAGTTATCTCGCGGGACCAAGCACAGATACGCAGTATTTT. Translated, it gives CASSYLAGPSTDTQYF.

The CDR3 DNA reads as TGCAGCGTCGAGGTAAAGCGGTTCAGCACAGATACGCAGTATTTT. Translation gives CSVEVKRFSTDTQYF. The chain joins TRBV29-1 to TRBJ2-3; a possible D gene is TRBD2 (5 bases). The CDR3 contains 15 residues. The V and J ends lost 6 bases and 0 bases respectively, with 16 bases between them. CDR1 and CDR2 (germline): SQVTM, ANQGSEA.

The chain joins TRBV6-5 to TRBJ2-7, with D possibly TRBD1 on 5 matching bases. CDR1 is MNHEY and CDR2 is SVGAGI in the germline V gene. The CDR3 runs to 14 residues. Trimming took off 0 bases at V and 4 bases at J, with 10 bases between the two ends. CDR3: CASSYSPRGYEQYF. CDR3 coding DNA: TGTGCCAGCAGTTACTCTCCTAGGGGATACGAGCAGTACTTC.

V is TRBV10-3 and J is TRBJ1-1; 7 bases are a match to TRBD1. The CDR3 has 15 amino acids. V gave up 7 bases and J gave up 1 base; unmatched junction bases: 9. CDR1 and CDR2 from the germline V gene are ENHRY and SYGVKD. The CDR3 DNA sequence: TGTGCCATCAAGGGGACAGCCGGACCGAACACTGAAGCTTTCTTT. Protein: CAIKGTAGPNTEAFF.

CDR3 sequence (DNA): TGCAGTACGACAGGTGGAACTGAAGCTTTCTTT. This codes for CSTTGGTEAFF. The rearrangement joins TRBV20-1 to TRBJ1-1; D may be TRBD1 (6 bases). V shed 8 bases and J shed 5 bases, with 12 bases lying between them. The CDR3 has 11 residues. CDR1 and CDR2 from the germline V gene are DFQATT and SNEGSKA (reference sequence).

The chain couples TRBV20-1 to TRBJ2-7; D is perhaps TRBD1 (5 bases). This CDR3 has 15 amino acids. Trimming left V 3 bases short and J 4 bases short, with 19 bases between. The germline V gene encodes CDR1 DFQATT and CDR2 SNEGSKA (reference sequence). CDR3 amino acids: CSASGPSGSQYEQYF. The CDR3 bases are TGCAGTGCTAGTGGGCCATCAGGGTCACAATACGAGCAGTACTTC.

V and J are TRBV19 and TRBJ2-3, with 14 bases lining up with TRBD2. The ends lost 6 bases at V and 5 bases at J; junction bases unmatched: 7. The CDR3 is 16 residues long. Germline CDR1 and CDR2: LNHDA and SQIVND (reference sequence). In DNA form, the CDR3 reads TGTGCCAGTAGAAGACTAGCGGGAGGGCCCGTAGATACGCAGTATTTT. It yields the protein CASRRLAGGPVDTQYF.

The chain has TRBV6-2 or TRBV6-3 and TRBJ1-3, with 12 bases aligning to TRBD1. This CDR3 contains 17 residues. Germline V gene data show CDR1 as MNHEY and CDR2 as SVGEGT. The trim removed 4 bases at V and 3 bases at J, leaving 7 bases unmatched. The CDR3 protein is CASSSGTGGALGNTIYF. CDR3 coding DNA: TGTGCCAGCAGTTCCGGGACAGGGGGCGCACTTGGAAACACCATATATTTT.

The V call is TRBV27, the J call TRBJ2-7; D uncertain. Trimming took 7 bases from V and 3 from J, leaving 10 bases between them. Germline assignment: CDR1 MNHEY and CDR2 SMNVEV (reference sequence). The CDR3 spans 12 residues. The chain's CDR3 is CASKGDIYEQYF. The CDR3 DNA follows: TGTGCCAGCAAAGGCGACATCTACGAGCAGTACTTC.

This chain joins TRBV7-8 and TRBJ2-1, with TRBD2 matching 8 bases. CDR3 length: 15 residues. J was trimmed by 5 bases and V by 1 base; bases with no gene match: 4. Germline CDR1 is SGHVS and CDR2 is FQNEAQ. CDR3 coding DNA: TGTGCCAGCAGCTTAGGCCAGCGGGGGAACAATGAGCAGTTCTTC. This sequence encodes CASSLGQRGNNEQFF.

This chain connects TRBV28 to TRBJ2-3; TRBD1 aligns across 8 bases. From germline, CDR1 is MDHEN and CDR2 SYDVKM. The V gene end was trimmed by 6 bases and the J gene end by 6 bases; junction bases not matched to a gene: 11. This CDR3 is built from 15 residues. This chain's CDR3 is CASSPPPGGRDTQYF. In DNA form, the CDR3 reads TGTGCCAGCAGCCCCCCCCCAGGGGGCAGGGATACGCAGTATTTT.

The gene calls are TRBV10-2 and TRBJ2-2, with TRBD2 matching over 8 bases. V shed 6 bases and J 3 bases; nucleotides not matched to a gene: 6. CDR3 length: 15 residues. The germline CDR1 and CDR2 sequences are WSHSY and SAAADI. CDR3 bases: TGCGCCAGCAGGGGCGGGGGGATAGACACCGGGGAGCTGTTTTTT. Encoded protein: CASRGGGIDTGELFF.

The J gene is TRBJ1-1, the V gene TRBV6-2 or TRBV6-3; no reliable D call. Germline loops: CDR1 MNHEY, CDR2 SVGEGT. Trimming took 2 bases from V and 1 from J, leaving 14 bases between them. This CDR3 contains 16 residues. The CDR3 loop reads CASSYLFGSGNTEAFF. The CDR3 DNA is TGTGCCAGCAGTTACCTCTTTGGCAGTGGGAACACTGAAGCTTTCTTT.

The CDR3 here is CASSLVTGVAGELFF. In DNA, the CDR3 is TGCGCCAGCAGCTTGGTAACGGGGGTCGCCGGGGAGCTGTTTTTT. V gene TRBV5-1 combines with J gene TRBJ2-2; D may be TRBD2 (6 bases). Trimming removed 0 bases from V and 6 bases from J, with 12 bases in between. The CDR3 contains 15 residues. Germline V gene lookup returns CDR1 SGHRS and CDR2 YFSETQ.

J is TRBJ1-2 and V is TRBV6-1; 8 positions match TRBD1. V trimming: 2 bases; J trimming: 6 bases; junction bases outside the gene matches: 5. Germline-derived CDR1 and CDR2 are MNHNS and SASEGT. The CDR3 has 14 amino acids. The chain's CDR3 is CASSELVTGDGYTF. CDR3 bases: TGTGCCAGCAGTGAATTAGTGACAGGGGATGGCTACACCTTC.

The V call is TRBV5-5, the J call TRBJ1-2, with D uncertain. The CDR3 length is 13 residues. The V gene's germline CDR1 is SGHKS and CDR2 YYEKEE (reference sequence). Trimming cost V 3 bases and J 6 bases, with 12 bases left between them. CDR3: CASSWSGYDGYTF. CDR3 DNA: TGTGCCAGCAGCTGGTCGGGGTATGATGGCTACACCTTC.

V usage is TRBV25-1 and J usage is TRBJ1-4; 9 bases align to TRBD1. The V gene's germline CDR1 is MGHDK and CDR2 SYGVNS. Trimming took 2 bases from V and 10 from J; bases not matched to a gene: 8. CDR3 length equals 15 residues. The CDR3 loop reads CASSETTGGAGKLFF. In DNA, the CDR3 is TGTGCCAGCAGTGAAACCACAGGGGGCGCGGGAAAACTGTTTTTT.

The chain uses TRBV20-1 and TRBJ2-1; unclear D gene. The V gene lost 3 bases and the J gene lost 2 bases, with 14 bases spanning the gap. The CDR3 is 15 residues long. Germline V gives CDR1 DFQATT, CDR2 SNEGSKA (reference sequence). CDR3 bases: TGCAGTGCTAGTCCCAGCGCGAGCACCTACAATGAGCAGTTCTTC. Translated, it gives CSASPSASTYNEQFF.

In its sample, this clone was seen once. The chain is built from TRBV10-2 and TRBJ2-7; 7 nucleotides match TRBD2. The CDR3 extends over 15 amino acids. From germline, CDR1 is WSHSY and CDR2 SAAADI. V dropped 0 bases and J dropped 3; count of bases not matched to a gene: 5. In DNA, the CDR3 is TGCGCCAGCAGTGAGTCCGGGGGGTCTTACTACGAGCAGTACTTC. As protein: CASSESGGSYYEQYF.

V usage is TRBV19 and J usage is TRBJ1-1; 7 bases align to TRBD1. V lost 5 bases to trimming and J lost 0 bases; unmatched junction nucleotides: 6. Germline values: CDR1 LNHDA, CDR2 SQIVND (reference sequence). CDR3 length: 15 residues. CDR3 protein: CASSQQTGMNTEAFF. The CDR3, as DNA: TGTGCCAGTAGTCAACAGACAGGGATGAACACTGAAGCTTTCTTT.

The rearrangement joins TRBV5-1 to TRBJ1-4; 7 bases agree with TRBD1. Germline lookup yields CDR1 SGHRS and CDR2 YFSETQ. V lost 1 base to trimming and J lost 6 bases; unmatched junction nucleotides: 6. This CDR3 contains 15 residues. CDR3: CASSLFDRDDEKLFF. The CDR3 nucleotides are TGCGCCAGCAGCTTGTTCGACAGGGACGATGAAAAACTGTTTTTT.

This clone was recorded a few times. The chain couples TRBV5-4 to TRBJ1-2; D possibly corresponds to TRBD1 (5 bases). This CDR3 region has 13 residues. Trimming left V 4 bases short and J 9 bases short, with 16 bases between. The germline V gene encodes CDR1 SGHNT and CDR2 YYREEE (reference sequence). DNA for the CDR3: TGTGCCAGCAGCCCCGGGGGAGTTCTTAGCTACACCTTC. This encodes CASSPGGVLSYTF.